This TCR beta chain was identified in a study of breast tumors, draining lymph nodes, adjacent tissues. Concerning this clonotype itself: The antigen is not known.

Study-wide points: Tumors had less TCR diversity than lymph nodes, more than nontumor tissue. Tumor and nontumor repertoires were significantly more similar in luminal-like than in basal-like breast cancer. Data only fit, rather than demonstrated, lymph node origin of most tumor T cells.

Each CDR3 protein gets one entry after TCRdb re-called the multiplex PCR reads with MiXCR. The table has about 15,000 distinct CDR3 sequences, around 50% seen once; the top ten hold 15% to 20%. This clonotype was obtained from a female donor with breast cancer. Some clones in this sample may be carry-over from other donors' samples. The source material was tumor-adjacent breast tissue.

CDR3 region: CASTHGTVRGIAKNIQYF. CDR3 in DNA: TGTGCCAGCACCCACGGGACGGTGCGAGGAATAGCCAAAAACATTCAGTACTTC. The chain employs TRBV6-1 and TRBJ2-4; D is possibly TRBD1 or TRBD2 (5 bases each). Trimming cost V 7 bases and J 0 bases, with 22 bases left between them. The germline V gene encodes CDR1 MNHNS and CDR2 SASEGT. The CDR3 spans 18 residues.